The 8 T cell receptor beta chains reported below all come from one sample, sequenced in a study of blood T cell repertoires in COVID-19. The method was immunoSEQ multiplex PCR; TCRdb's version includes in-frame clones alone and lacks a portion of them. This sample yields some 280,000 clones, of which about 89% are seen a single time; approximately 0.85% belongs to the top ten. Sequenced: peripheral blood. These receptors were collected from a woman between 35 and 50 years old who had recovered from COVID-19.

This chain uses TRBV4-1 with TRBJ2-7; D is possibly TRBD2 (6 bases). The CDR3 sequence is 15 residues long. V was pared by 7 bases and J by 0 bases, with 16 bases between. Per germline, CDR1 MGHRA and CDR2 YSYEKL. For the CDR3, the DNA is TGCGCCAGCACCCAGGGACTGGGTGGCTCCTACGAGCAGTACTTC. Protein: CASTQGLGGSYEQYF.

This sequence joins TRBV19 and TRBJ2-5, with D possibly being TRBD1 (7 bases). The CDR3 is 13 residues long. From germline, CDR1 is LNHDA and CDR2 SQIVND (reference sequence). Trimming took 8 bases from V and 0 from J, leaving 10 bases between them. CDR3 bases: TGTGCCAGTGCGGGACAGTACCAAGAGACCCAGTACTTC. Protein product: CASAGQYQETQYF.

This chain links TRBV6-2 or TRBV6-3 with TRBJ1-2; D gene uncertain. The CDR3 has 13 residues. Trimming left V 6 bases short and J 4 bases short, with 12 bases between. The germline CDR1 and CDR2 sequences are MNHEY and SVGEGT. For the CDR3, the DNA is TGTGCCAGCAGCCCCGAGGGTGTCTATGGCTACACCTTC. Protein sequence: CASSPEGVYGYTF.

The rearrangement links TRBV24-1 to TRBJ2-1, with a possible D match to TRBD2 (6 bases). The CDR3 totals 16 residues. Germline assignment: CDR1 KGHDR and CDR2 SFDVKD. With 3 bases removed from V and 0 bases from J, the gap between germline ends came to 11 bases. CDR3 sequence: CATSDDGGRSYNEQFF. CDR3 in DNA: TGTGCCACCAGTGATGACGGGGGACGCTCCTACAATGAGCAGTTCTTC.

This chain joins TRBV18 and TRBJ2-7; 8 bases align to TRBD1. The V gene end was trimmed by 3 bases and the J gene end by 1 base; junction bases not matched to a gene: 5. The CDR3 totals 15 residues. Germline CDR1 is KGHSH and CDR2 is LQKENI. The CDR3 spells CASSPGTGTSYEQYF. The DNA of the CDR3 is TGTGCCAGCTCACCCGGGACAGGAACATCCTACGAGCAGTACTTC.

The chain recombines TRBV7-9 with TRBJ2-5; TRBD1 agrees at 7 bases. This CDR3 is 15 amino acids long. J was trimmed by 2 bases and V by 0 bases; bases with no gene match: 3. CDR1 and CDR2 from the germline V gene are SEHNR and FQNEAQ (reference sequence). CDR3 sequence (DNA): TGTGCCAGCAGCTTAGCCCGACAGGGACAAGAGACCCAGTACTTC. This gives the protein CASSLARQGQETQYF.

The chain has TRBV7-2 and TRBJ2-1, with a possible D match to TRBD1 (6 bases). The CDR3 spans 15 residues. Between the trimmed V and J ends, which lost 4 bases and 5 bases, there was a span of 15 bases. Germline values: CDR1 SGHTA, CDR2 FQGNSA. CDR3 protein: CASSSIQGRDNEQFF. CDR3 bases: TGTGCCAGCAGCTCAATTCAGGGGCGAGACAATGAGCAGTTCTTC. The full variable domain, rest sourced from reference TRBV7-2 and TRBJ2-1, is GAGVSQSPSNKVTEKGKDVELRCDPISGHTALYWYRQSLGQGLEFLIYFQGNSAPDKSGLPSDRFSAERTGGSVSTLTIQRTQQEDSAVYLCASSSIQGRDNEQFFGPGTRLTVL.

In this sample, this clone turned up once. DNA for the CDR3: TGTGCCATCAGTGAGTCGACAGGGGTACAGGGCTACACCTTC. As protein: CAISESTGVQGYTF. The V and J genes are TRBV10-3 and TRBJ1-2; TRBD1 matches 8 bases. CDR1 and CDR2 (germline): ENHRY, SYGVKD. The CDR3 totals 14 residues. V was pared by 0 bases and J by 8 bases, with 5 bases of the junction left unmatched.